This TCR beta chain was sequenced during a study of radiation and T cells in renal cell carcinoma. Study-wide results and limits: Irradiated tumors held more dominant CDR3 motifs than control tumors.

Germline loops: CDR1 SGHVS, CDR2 FQNEAQ. This CDR3 contains 13 residues. V was cut by 5 bases and J by 2 bases, with 10 bases left in between. As regards this clone: Antigen specificity is unknown.

Described treatment: treatment-naive control, cytoreductive nephrectomy. The tumor was a clear cell renal cell carcinoma. This table comes from immunoSEQ multiplex PCR, and its TCRdb copy is limited to in-frame clones, with some not included. The sample has about 18,000 clones; about 60% are singletons. The TCR was taken from a man aged 45-60 years with renal cell carcinoma. The chain is built from TRBV7-8 and TRBJ2-7; D unresolved. The sequenced sample was tumor tissue, obtained from a patient whose treatment was nephrectomy without radiotherapy. CDR3: CASSDRVTYEQYF. In DNA, the CDR3 is TGTGCCAGCAGCGATCGGGTAACCTACGAGCAGTACTTC. Looking up the rest from reference TRBV7-8 and TRBJ2-7 gives the full variable domain: GAGVSQSPRYKVAKRGQDVALRCDPISGHVSLFWYQQALGQGPEFLTYFQNEAQLDKSGLPSDRFFAERPEGSVSTLKIQRTQQEDSAVYLCASSDRVTYEQYFGPGTRLTVT.